This T cell receptor (beta chain) is from a study of early T cells in non-severe SARS-CoV-2 infection. As for the study in general: Sequencing used unsorted whole-blood bulk RNA, so chains lack pairing.

Individual cDNA molecules each received unique molecular identifiers attached to them. A single record per CDR3 protein comes from TCRdb applying MiXCR to the 5' RACE reads. The sample has 25,000 to 35,000 distinct CDR3 sequences, around 4.6% seen once. CDR1 SNHLY and CDR2 FYNNEI come from the germline V gene. The V end was cut by 0 bases, the J end by 7 bases, with 15 bases between. This CDR3 contains 16 residues. This clonotype was counted a few times. Sequenced input: whole blood. The TCR sequence derives from an adult who was a healthcare worker with PCR-confirmed SARS-CoV-2 infection or an uninfected control (not recorded which). The chain couples TRBV2 to TRBJ1-4, with D uncertain. The CDR3 DNA reads as TGTGCCAGCAGTGAAGCGTTGGGGTCGGTGGTTGAAAAACTGTTTTTT. The encoded protein is CASSEALGSVVEKLFF.